This T cell receptor (beta chain) derives from a study of shared clonotypes between healthy human individuals. For each subset, genomic DNA was distributed in equal portions over several immunoSEQ plates. Libraries were prepared by immunoSEQ multiplex PCR; TCRdb keeps only in-frame clonotypes and omits some of them. The sample includes 2 million to 2.5 million clones, approximately 90% of them seen just once. Healthy HIV-negative adults with no recent acute infections or vaccinations were recruited as donors. Sequencing was carried out using naive CD4+ T cells from PBMCs. Sample subset: CD45RA+ positively selected. The receptor comes from a man aged 18 to 35 in good health. Some clones in this sample may be carry-over from other donors' samples.

This CDR3 is CAWNLGRTTNEKLFF. CDR3 coding DNA: TGTGCCTGGAACCTGGGCCGTACAACTAATGAAAAACTGTTTTTT. The gene calls are TRBV30 and TRBJ1-4; the D is unclear. V shed 4 bases and J shed 0 bases, with 12 bases lying between them. The CDR3 has 15 residues. Germline lookup yields CDR1 GTSNPN and CDR2 SVGIG (reference sequence). Using reference TRBV30 and TRBJ1-4 for the parts outside the CDR3, the full variable domain is SQTIHQWPATLVQPVGSPLSLECTVEGTSNPNLYWYRQAAGRGLQLLFYSVGIGQISSEVPQNLSASRPQDRQFILSSKKLLLSDSGFYLCAWNLGRTTNEKLFFGSGTQLSVL.